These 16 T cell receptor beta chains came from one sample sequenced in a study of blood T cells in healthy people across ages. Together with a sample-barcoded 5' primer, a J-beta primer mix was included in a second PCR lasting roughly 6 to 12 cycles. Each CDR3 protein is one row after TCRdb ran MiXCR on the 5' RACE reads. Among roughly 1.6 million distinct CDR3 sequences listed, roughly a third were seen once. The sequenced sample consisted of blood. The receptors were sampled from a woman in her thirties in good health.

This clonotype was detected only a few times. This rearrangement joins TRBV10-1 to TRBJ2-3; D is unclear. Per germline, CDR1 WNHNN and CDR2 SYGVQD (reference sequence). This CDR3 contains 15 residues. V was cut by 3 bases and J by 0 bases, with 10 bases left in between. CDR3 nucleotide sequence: TGCGCCAGCAGTGATACGGGTACTAGCACAGATACGCAGTATTTT. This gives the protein CASSDTGTSTDTQYF.

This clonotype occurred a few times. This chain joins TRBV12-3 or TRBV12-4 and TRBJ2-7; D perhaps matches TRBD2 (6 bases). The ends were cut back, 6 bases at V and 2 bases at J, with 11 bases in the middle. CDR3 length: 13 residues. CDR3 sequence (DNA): TGTGCCAGCAGCGGACTACAGCCCTACGAGCAGTACTTC. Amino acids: CASSGLQPYEQYF.

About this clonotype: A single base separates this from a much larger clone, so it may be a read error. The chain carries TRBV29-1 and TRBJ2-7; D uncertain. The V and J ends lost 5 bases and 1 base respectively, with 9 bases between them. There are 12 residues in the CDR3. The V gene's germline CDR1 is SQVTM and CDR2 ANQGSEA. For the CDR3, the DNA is TGCAGCGTTAGGGCAGCTTCCTACGAGCAGTACTTC. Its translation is CSVRAASYEQYF.

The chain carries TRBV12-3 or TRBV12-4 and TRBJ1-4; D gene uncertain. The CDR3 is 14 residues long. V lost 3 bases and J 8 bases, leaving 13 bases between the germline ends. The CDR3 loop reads CASSFGQISEKLFF. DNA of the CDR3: TGTGCCAGCAGTTTTGGCCAGATTTCCGAAAAACTGTTTTTT.

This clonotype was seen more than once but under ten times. CDR3 loop: CASSRGSSGADTQYF. The CDR3 DNA reads as TGTGCCAGCAGTAGGGGGTCTAGCGGCGCAGATACGCAGTATTTT. V is TRBV12-3 or TRBV12-4 and J is TRBJ2-3; a possible D gene is TRBD2 (7 bases). The CDR3 runs 15 residues. Trimming shortened V by 5 bases and J by 4 bases, and 16 bases separated the two germline ends.

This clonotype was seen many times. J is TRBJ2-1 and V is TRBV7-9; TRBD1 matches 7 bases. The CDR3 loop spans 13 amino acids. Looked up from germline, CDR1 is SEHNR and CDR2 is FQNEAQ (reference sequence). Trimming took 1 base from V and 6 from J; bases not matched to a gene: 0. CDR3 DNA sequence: TGTGCCAGCAGCTTAGGGACAGGCAATGAGCAGTTCTTC. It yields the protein CASSLGTGNEQFF. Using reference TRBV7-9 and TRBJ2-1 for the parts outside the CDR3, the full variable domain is DTGVSQNPRHKITKRGQNVTFRCDPISEHNRLYWYRQTLGQGPEFLTYFQNEAQLEKSRLLSDRFSAERPKGSFSTLEIQRTEQGDSAMYLCASSLGTGNEQFFGPGTRLTVL.

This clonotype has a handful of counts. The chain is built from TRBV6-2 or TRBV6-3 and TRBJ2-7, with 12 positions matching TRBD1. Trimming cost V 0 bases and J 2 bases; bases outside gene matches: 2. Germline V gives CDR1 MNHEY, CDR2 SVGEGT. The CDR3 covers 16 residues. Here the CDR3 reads CASSYSGTGGPYEQYF. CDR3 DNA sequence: TGTGCCAGCAGTTACTCTGGGACAGGGGGCCCCTACGAGCAGTACTTC.

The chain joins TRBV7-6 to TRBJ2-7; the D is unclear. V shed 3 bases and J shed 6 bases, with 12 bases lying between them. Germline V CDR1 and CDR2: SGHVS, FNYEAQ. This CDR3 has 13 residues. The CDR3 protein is CASSFKGSTEQYF. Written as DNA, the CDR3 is TGTGCCAGCAGCTTTAAGGGCAGTACCGAGCAGTACTTC.

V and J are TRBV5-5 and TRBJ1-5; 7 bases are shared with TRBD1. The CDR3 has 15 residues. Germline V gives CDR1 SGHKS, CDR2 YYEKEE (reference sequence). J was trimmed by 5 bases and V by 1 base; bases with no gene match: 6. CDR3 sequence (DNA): TGTGCCAGCAGCTTGAGGTCTCAGGGGGATCAGCCCCAGCATTTT. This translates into CASSLRSQGDQPQHF.

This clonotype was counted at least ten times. This CDR3 reads CASSHRILYEQYF. The CDR3 DNA sequence: TGTGCCAGCAGCCATCGGATTCTCTACGAGCAGTACTTC. The gene calls are TRBV3-1 and TRBJ2-7; D is uncertain. The CDR3 has 13 residues. Germline V CDR1 and CDR2: LGHDT, YNNKEL (reference sequence). Trimming took 3 bases from V and 3 from J, leaving 9 bases between them.

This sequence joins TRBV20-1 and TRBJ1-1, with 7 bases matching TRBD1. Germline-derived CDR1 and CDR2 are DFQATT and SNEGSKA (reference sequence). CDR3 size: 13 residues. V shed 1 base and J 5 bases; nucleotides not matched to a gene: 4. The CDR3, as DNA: TGCAGTGCTAGAGGCACAGGGGAAACTGAAGCTTTCTTT. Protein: CSARGTGETEAFF.

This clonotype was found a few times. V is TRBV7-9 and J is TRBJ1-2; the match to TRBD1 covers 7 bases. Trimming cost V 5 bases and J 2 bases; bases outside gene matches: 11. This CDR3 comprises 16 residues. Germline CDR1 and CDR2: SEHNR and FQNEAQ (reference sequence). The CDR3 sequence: CASSRDSGLANYGYTF. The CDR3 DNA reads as TGTGCCAGCAGCCGGGACAGCGGACTAGCAAACTATGGCTACACCTTC.

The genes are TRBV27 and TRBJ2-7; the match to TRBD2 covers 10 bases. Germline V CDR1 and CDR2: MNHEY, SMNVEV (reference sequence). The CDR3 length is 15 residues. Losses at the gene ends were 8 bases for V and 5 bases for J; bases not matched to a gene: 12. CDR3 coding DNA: TGTGCCAGCCAACTAGCGGGGACGTCCTTGAACGAGCAGTACTTC. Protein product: CASQLAGTSLNEQYF.

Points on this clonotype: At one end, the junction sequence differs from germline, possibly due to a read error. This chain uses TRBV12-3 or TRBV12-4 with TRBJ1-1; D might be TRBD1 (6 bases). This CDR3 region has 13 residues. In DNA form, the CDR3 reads TGTACCAGCACCTCAGGACAGCGCACTGAAGCTTTCTTT. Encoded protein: CTSTSGQRTEAFF.

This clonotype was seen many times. This CDR3 reads CSAPLAGAHSNEQFF. In DNA, the CDR3 is TGCAGTGCTCCACTAGCGGGGGCCCACAGCAATGAGCAGTTCTTC. The chain joins TRBV20-1 to TRBJ2-1; 11 bases are shared with TRBD2. CDR1 is DFQATT and CDR2 is SNEGSKA in the germline V gene (reference sequence). The junction had 9 bases not matched to a gene; V was cut back by 5 bases and J by 6 bases. There are 15 residues in the CDR3.

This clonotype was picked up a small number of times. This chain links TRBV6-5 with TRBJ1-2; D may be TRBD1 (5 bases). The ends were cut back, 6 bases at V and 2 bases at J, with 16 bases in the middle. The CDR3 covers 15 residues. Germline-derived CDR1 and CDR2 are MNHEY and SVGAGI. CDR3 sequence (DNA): TGTGCCAGCAGACCAACTCCAGGGTTAAACTATGGCTACACCTTC. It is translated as CASRPTPGLNYGYTF.